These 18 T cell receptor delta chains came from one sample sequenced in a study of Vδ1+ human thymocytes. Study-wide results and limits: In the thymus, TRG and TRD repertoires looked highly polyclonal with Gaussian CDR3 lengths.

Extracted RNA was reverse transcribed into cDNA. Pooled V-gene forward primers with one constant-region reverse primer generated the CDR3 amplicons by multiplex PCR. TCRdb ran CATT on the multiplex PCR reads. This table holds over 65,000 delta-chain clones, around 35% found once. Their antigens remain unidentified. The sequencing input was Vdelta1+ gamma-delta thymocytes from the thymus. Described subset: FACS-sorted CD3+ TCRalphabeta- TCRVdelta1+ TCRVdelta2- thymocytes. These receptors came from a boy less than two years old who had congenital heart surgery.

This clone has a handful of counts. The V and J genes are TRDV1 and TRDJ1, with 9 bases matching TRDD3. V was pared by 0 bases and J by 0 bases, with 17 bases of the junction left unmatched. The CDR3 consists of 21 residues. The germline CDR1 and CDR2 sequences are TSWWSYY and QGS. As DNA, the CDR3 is TGTGCTCTTGGGGAACTTTGCCCCAACTCCGAGCCTGGGGGATACACCGATAAACTCATCTTT. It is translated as CALGELCPNSEPGGYTDKLIF.

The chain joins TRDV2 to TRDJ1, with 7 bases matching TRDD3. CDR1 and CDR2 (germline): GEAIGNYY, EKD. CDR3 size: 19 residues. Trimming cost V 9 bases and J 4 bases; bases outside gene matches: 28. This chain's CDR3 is CAVCVSARLGINYGDKLIF. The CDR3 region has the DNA TGTGCCGTGTGTGTGTCCGCCCGGCTGGGGATAAACTATGGCGATAAACTCATCTTT.

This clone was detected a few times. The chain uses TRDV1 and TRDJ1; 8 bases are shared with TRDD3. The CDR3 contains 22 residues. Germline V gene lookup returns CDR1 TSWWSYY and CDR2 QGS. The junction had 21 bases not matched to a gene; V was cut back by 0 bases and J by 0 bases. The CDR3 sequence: CALGELSPSITGGPSNTDKLIF. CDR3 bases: TGTGCTCTTGGGGAACTATCCCCGAGCATTACTGGGGGGCCCTCGAACACCGATAAACTCATCTTT.

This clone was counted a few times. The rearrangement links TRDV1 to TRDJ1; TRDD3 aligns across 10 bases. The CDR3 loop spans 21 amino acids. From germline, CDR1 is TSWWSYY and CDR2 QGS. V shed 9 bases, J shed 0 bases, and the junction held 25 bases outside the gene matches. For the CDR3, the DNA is TGTGCTCTCGGTGTACTTCCTGACTGGGGGATCGCTACGGAGTACACCGATAAACTCATCTTT. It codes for CALGVLPDWGIATEYTDKLIF.

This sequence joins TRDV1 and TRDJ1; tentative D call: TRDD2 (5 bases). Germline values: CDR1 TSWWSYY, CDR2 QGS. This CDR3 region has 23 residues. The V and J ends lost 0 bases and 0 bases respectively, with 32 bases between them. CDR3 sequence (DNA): TGTGCTCTTGGGGAACTACACCCCCTCGTCTTCCCAGGTTTATTTGAGTACACCGATAAACTCATCTTT. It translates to CALGELHPLVFPGLFEYTDKLIF.

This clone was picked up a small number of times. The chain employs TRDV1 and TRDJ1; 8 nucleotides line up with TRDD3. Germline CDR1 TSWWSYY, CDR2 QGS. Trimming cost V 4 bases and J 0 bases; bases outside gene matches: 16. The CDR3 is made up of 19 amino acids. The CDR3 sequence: CALGAPTSTGGSYTDKLIF. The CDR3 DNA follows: TGTGCTCTTGGGGCTCCTACCAGTACTGGGGGCTCGTACACCGATAAACTCATCTTT.

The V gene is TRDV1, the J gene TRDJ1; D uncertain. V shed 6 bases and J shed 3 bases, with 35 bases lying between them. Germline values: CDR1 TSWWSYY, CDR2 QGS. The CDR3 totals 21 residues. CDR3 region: CALGLPKPPGHKKSWADKLIF. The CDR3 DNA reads TGTGCTCTTGGCCTCCCCAAACCTCCCGGGCACAAAAAATCTTGGGCCGATAAACTCATCTTT.

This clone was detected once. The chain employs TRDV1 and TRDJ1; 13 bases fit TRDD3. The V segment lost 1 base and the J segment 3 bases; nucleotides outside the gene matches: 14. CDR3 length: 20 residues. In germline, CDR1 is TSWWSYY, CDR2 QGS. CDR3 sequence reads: CALGEPRRGLGDTRPDKLIF. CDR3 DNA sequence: TGTGCTCTTGGGGAACCCCGGCGCGGACTGGGGGATACGCGCCCCGATAAACTCATCTTT.

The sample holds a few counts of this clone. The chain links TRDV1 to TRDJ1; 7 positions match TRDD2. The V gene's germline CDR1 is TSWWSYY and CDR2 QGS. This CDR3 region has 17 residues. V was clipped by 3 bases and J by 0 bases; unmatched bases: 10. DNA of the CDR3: TGTGCTCTTGGGGAGGATATTCCTACTCAATACACCGATAAACTCATCTTT. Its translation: CALGEDIPTQYTDKLIF.

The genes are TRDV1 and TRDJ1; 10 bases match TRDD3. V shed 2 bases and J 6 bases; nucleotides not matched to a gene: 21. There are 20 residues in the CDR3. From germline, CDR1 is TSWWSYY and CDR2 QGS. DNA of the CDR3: TGTGCTCTTGGGGAAACTGGGGGATCTTTGAGGGGAACCAGGGAAAATAAACTCATCTTT. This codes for CALGETGGSLRGTRENKLIF.

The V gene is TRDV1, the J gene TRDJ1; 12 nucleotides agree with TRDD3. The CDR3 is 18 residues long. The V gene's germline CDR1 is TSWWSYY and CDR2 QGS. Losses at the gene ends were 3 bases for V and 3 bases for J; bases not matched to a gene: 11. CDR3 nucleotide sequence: TGTGCTCTTGGGGACCGGCTACCTGGGGGATACGCCGCCGATAAACTCATCTTT. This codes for CALGDRLPGGYAADKLIF.

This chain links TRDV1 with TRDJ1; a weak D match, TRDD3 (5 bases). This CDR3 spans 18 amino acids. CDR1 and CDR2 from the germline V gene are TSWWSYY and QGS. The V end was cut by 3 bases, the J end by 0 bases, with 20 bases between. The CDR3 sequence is CALGESRGGYLYTDKLIF. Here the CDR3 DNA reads TGTGCTCTTGGGGAGAGCAGAGGGGGCTACCTGTACACCGATAAACTCATCTTT.

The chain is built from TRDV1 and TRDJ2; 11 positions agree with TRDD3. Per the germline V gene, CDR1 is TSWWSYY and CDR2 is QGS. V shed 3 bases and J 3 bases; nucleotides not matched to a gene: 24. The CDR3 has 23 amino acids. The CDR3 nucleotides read TGTGCTCTTGGGGATCCCGTATTTCCTACTGGAGGGCTACTGGGGGATATGACAGCACAACTCTTCTTT. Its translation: CALGDPVFPTGGLLGDMTAQLFF.

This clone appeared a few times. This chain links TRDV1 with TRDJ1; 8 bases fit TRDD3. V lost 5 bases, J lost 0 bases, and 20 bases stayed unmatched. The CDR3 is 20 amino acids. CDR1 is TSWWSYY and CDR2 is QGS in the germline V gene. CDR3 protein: CALGNHFQYWGVTYTDKLIF. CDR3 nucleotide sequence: TGTGCTCTTGGGAACCACTTCCAGTACTGGGGGGTAACGTACACCGATAAACTCATCTTT.

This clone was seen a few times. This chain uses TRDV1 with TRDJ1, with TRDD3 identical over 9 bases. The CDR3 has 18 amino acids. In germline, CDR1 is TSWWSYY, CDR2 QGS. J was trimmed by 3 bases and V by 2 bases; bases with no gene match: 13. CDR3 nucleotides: TGTGCTCTTGGGGAAGGATCGGGCTGGGGATACGGTTCCGATAAACTCATCTTT. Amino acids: CALGEGSGWGYGSDKLIF.

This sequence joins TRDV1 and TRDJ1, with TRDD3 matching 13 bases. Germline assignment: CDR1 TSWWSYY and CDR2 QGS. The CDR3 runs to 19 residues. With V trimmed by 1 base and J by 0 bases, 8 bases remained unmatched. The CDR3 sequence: CALGERRTGGYEYTDKLIF. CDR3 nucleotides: TGTGCTCTTGGGGAACGTCGTACTGGGGGATACGAGTACACCGATAAACTCATCTTT.

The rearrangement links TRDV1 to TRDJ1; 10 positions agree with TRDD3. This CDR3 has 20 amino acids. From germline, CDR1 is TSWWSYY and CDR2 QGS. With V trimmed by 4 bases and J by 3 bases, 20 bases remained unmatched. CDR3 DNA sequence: TGTGCTCTTGGGGCCGCCAGGGCACGGGGGATACGGTTCGTCCCCGATAAACTCATCTTT. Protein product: CALGAARARGIRFVPDKLIF.

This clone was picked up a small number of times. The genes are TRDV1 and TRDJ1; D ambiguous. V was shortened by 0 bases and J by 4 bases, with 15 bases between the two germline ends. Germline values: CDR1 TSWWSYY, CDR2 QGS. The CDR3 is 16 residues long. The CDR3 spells CALGELAPTMRDKLIF. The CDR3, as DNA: TGTGCTCTTGGGGAACTTGCCCCAACGATGCGCGATAAACTCATCTTT.